The sequence of this T cell receptor beta chain was determined in a study of neurological immune-mediated disorders. Across the study: Relapsing-remitting disease was seen in 31 of the 34 multiple sclerosis patients, and secondary progressive disease was seen in 3.

TCRdb processed the 5' RACE reads anew with MiXCR; each CDR3 protein has one entry. The sample yields 87,000 or so distinct CDR3 sequences, roughly 3.5% seen once. This clonotype was seen at least ten times. Trimming pared 4 bases from V and 5 bases from J, leaving 8 bases between. There are 11 residues in the CDR3. Germline loops: CDR1 SQVTM, CDR2 ANQGSEA. Sequenced material: PBMCs. This chain joins TRBV29-1 and TRBJ2-5, with D maybe TRBD2 (5 bases). The sequence came from a woman younger than 30 with multiple sclerosis. CDR3 sequence: CSVAPGETQYF. The CDR3 DNA reads as TGCAGCGTTGCACCGGGGGAGACCCAGTACTTC.